The clone carrying this TCR beta chain was observed many times. Its cognate antigen is unknown. This sample is drawn from a study of regulatory T cells in long-lasting Graves disease. Study-wide points: Persistent Graves' patients showed less TCR diversity than newly diagnosed patients showed.

Germline-derived CDR1 and CDR2 are LGHDT and YNNKEL (reference sequence). The CDR3 is 15 amino acids. The V and J ends lost 0 bases and 2 bases respectively, with 8 bases between them. Noted time point: newly diagnosed GD, antithyroid drugs for less than 3 months. TCR sequences were obtained from RNA taken from PBMCs. CDR3-region Arm-PCR and iRepertoire HTBI primers produced the TCR beta libraries. TCRdb reanalysed the multiplex PCR reads using MiXCR and keeps one entry per CDR3 protein. The top ten hold approximately 25% of the sample, which has about 530,000 distinct CDR3 sequences, about 16% seen once. The same specimen was also included in a second study, on T cells in Graves' hyperthyroidism and ophthalmopathy. That source adds: Clonotypes that were expanded in thyroid above 0.001 mostly appeared in blood too.

This TCR was sampled from a woman aged 35-65 years with Graves disease. The material sequenced was peripheral blood mononuclear cells (PBMCs), taken at new diagnosis, from a patient treated with antithyroid drugs. The J gene is TRBJ1-3, the V gene TRBV3-1, with no clear D. The CDR3 coding sequence is TGTGCCAGCAGCCAAGATCGTTTTGCTGGAAACACCATATATTTT. This codes for CASSQDRFAGNTIYF.